What follows are 18 T cell receptor beta chains derived from one specimen sequenced in a study of T cell responses to AZD1222 COVID-19 vaccine. Assay used: immunoSEQ multiplex PCR; TCRdb lists only in-frame clones, some missing. The table has 150,000 or so clones, around 90% seen once. The sequences come from peripheral blood, collected on day 0 of AZD1222 vaccination. The origin of the receptors is an adult in good health.

This clone was detected once. The DNA is left out, because the CDR3 cannot be placed on it with certainty; the CDR3 is given as TCRdb lists it. The chain has TRBV7-8 and TRBJ2-1; the D call TRBD2 from the table was never checked on the DNA. CDR1 SGHVS and CDR2 FQNEAQ come from the germline V gene. Termini included, the CDR3 measures 23 amino acids. CDR3 loop: CASSPGTSGHNEQFFGPGHEQFF.

Only one count was recorded for this clone. V gene TRBV19 combines with J gene TRBJ2-7, with D tentatively TRBD1 (6 bases). The V and J ends lost 7 bases and 3 bases respectively, with 16 bases between them. The CDR3 loop spans 14 amino acids. Per the germline V gene, CDR1 is LNHDA and CDR2 is SQIVND (reference sequence). The CDR3 protein is CASTPSAGVYEQYF. The DNA for the CDR3 is TGTGCCAGTACTCCGAGTGCAGGGGTCTACGAGCAGTACTTC.

The J gene is TRBJ2-6, the V gene TRBV30, with D hard to call. In germline, CDR1 is GTSNPN, CDR2 SVGIG (reference sequence). The CDR3 is 13 amino acids. Trimming pared 4 bases from V and 0 bases from J, leaving 4 bases between. This CDR3 is CAWTYSGANVLTF. The CDR3 nucleotides read TGTGCCTGGACCTACTCTGGGGCCAACGTCCTGACTTTC.

The gene calls are TRBV6-5 and TRBJ2-3; 9 nucleotides agree with TRBD2. Germline V CDR1 and CDR2: MNHEY, SVGAGI. J was trimmed by 4 bases and V by 6 bases; bases with no gene match: 5. CDR3 length: 14 residues. CDR3 amino acids: CASRGGGAADTQYF. The CDR3 region has the DNA TGTGCCAGCAGGGGCGGGGGGGCCGCAGATACGCAGTATTTT.

The rearrangement uses TRBV27 and TRBJ2-7; D unresolved. V was trimmed by 2 bases and J by 3 bases, leaving 11 bases between them. The CDR3 covers 14 residues. Germline loops: CDR1 MNHEY, CDR2 SMNVEV (reference sequence). The DNA of the CDR3 is TGTGCCAGCAGTTTAGTGGGGTCCATCTACGAGCAGTACTTC. Amino acid sequence: CASSLVGSIYEQYF.

The J gene is TRBJ1-6, the V gene TRBV19; TRBD1 agrees at 7 bases. Germline CDR1 and CDR2: LNHDA and SQIVND (reference sequence). This CDR3 region has 14 residues. V shed 9 bases, J shed 7 bases, and the junction held 9 bases outside the gene matches. The CDR3 spells CASKRTGPNSPLHF. The CDR3 region has the DNA TGTGCCAGCAAACGGACAGGACCCAATTCACCCCTCCACTTT.

The V and J genes are TRBV11-2 and TRBJ2-3, with 8 bases fitting TRBD2. CDR3 length equals 15 residues. Germline assignment: CDR1 SGHAT and CDR2 FQNNGV. The J segment lost 11 bases and the V segment lost 2 bases, leaving 12 bases of the junction unmatched. As DNA, the CDR3 is TGTGCCAGCAGCTTATTTGCTAGCGGGCACCGGGGGCAGTATTTT. This codes for CASSLFASGHRGQYF.

The chain links TRBV7-2 to TRBJ2-7; 11 bases map to TRBD2. After removal of 1 base from V and 6 bases from J, the junction contained 8 bases not matched to a gene. This CDR3 spans 16 amino acids. Germline CDR1 is SGHTA and CDR2 is FQGNSA. CDR3 sequence reads: CASSLEASGRLGEQYF. For the CDR3, the DNA is TGTGCCAGCAGCTTAGAAGCTAGCGGGAGGTTAGGCGAGCAGTACTTC.

This chain joins TRBV9 and TRBJ1-1; D gene ambiguous. V dropped 4 bases and J dropped 1 base, with 14 bases sitting between them. This CDR3 contains 15 residues. The V gene's germline CDR1 is SGDLS and CDR2 YYNGEE. CDR3 region: CASSPRSHGNTEAFF. The CDR3 nucleotides are TGTGCCAGCAGCCCCCGGTCACATGGGAACACTGAAGCTTTCTTT.

The rearrangement uses TRBV6-5 and TRBJ2-7, with 11 bases matching TRBD2. V lost 8 bases to trimming and J lost 3 bases; unmatched junction nucleotides: 6. The CDR3 runs to 14 residues. The germline V gene encodes CDR1 MNHEY and CDR2 SVGAGI. The CDR3: CASGSTSGNYEQYF. The CDR3 DNA follows: TGTGCCAGCGGGTCGACTAGCGGGAACTACGAGCAGTACTTC.

J is TRBJ2-2 and V is TRBV19; D is unclear. Trimming removed 6 bases at V and 3 bases at J, with 11 bases between. This CDR3 comprises 14 residues. Germline V lookup: CDR1 LNHDA, CDR2 SQIVND (reference sequence). DNA for the CDR3: TGTGCCAGTAGCCCGTGGGCTGACACCGGGGAGCTGTTTTTT. It specifies CASSPWADTGELFF.

V gene TRBV29-1 combines with J gene TRBJ2-3; D is unclear. V was shortened by 4 bases and J by 5 bases, with 13 bases between the two germline ends. The CDR3 runs to 13 residues. Germline assignment: CDR1 SQVTM and CDR2 ANQGSEA. The DNA for the CDR3 is TGCAGCGTTGTTAGGGCCCGAGGAGATACGCAGTATTTT. This gives the protein CSVVRARGDTQYF.

The chain employs TRBV5-6 and TRBJ2-7, with D uncertain. This CDR3 spans 13 amino acids. V was trimmed by 1 base and J by 0 bases, leaving 5 bases between them. Germline V gene data show CDR1 as SGHDT and CDR2 as YYEEEE. This CDR3 is CASSLTASYEQYF. The CDR3 bases are TGTGCCAGCAGCTTGACAGCCTCCTACGAGCAGTACTTC.

This clone was counted between two and nine times. The chain has TRBV7-3 and TRBJ1-1; 8 nucleotides line up with TRBD1. CDR3 length: 13 amino acids. With V trimmed by 5 bases and J by 4 bases, 3 bases remained unmatched. Germline V lookup: CDR1 SGHTA, CDR2 FQGTGA. The CDR3 DNA reads TGTGCCAGCAGCCAGGACAGGGTCACTGAAGCTTTCTTT. Its protein product is CASSQDRVTEAFF.

This clone was seen a few times. As DNA, the CDR3 is TGTGCCACCGCCCGGGACAGGGGATGGAATTCACCCCTCCACTTT. It yields the protein CATARDRGWNSPLHF. V gene TRBV28 combines with J gene TRBJ1-6; 10 bases fit TRBD1. With 10 bases clipped from V and 7 bases from J, the junction kept 10 bases outside the gene matches. The germline V gene encodes CDR1 MDHEN and CDR2 SYDVKM. The CDR3 extends over 15 amino acids.

This chain links TRBV27 with TRBJ1-2; tentatively, D is TRBD1 (6 bases). There are 13 residues in the CDR3. V lost 6 bases to trimming and J lost 1 base, with 9 bases between them. The germline V gene has CDR1 MNHEY and CDR2 SMNVEV (reference sequence). CDR3 nucleotides: TGTGCCAGCAGATTAGGGGGTAACTATGGCTACACCTTC. Translated: CASRLGGNYGYTF.

This chain joins TRBV19 and TRBJ1-5; D gene unclear. V lost 6 bases and J lost 2, with 14 bases in between. The CDR3 runs to 15 residues. Germline V CDR1 and CDR2: LNHDA, SQIVND (reference sequence). The CDR3, as DNA: TGTGCCAGTAGCCTGGGGTTTAGCGGCAATCAGCCCCAGCATTTT. It specifies CASSLGFSGNQPQHF.

V and J are TRBV28 and TRBJ1-6, with a tentative D call TRBD1 (6 bases). The V gene lost 6 bases and the J gene lost 8 bases, with 14 bases spanning the gap. Germline V gene sequence: CDR1 MDHEN, CDR2 SYDVKM. This CDR3 contains 14 residues. CDR3 sequence reads: CASSSVQGHSPLHF. CDR3 sequence (DNA): TGTGCCAGCAGCTCCGTGCAGGGGCATTCACCCCTCCACTTT.